The 2 T cell receptor beta chains presented below share a single source sample, sequenced in a study of T-cell reconstitution after alpha-beta-depleted transplantation in children. Unique molecular identifiers featured in how the TCRbeta library was prepared. TCRdb recomputed calls from the PCR reads with MiXCR, one row per CDR3 protein. Here the sample spans fewer than 120,000 distinct CDR3 sequences, 10% being singletons. This material consisted of PBMCs from the stem cell graft donor, taken from the stem cell graft. Receptors were obtained from a human donor who donated a stem cell graft to a child with acute lymphoblastic leukemia.

This clonotype came up many times. The chain employs TRBV5-1 and TRBJ1-4; 12 nucleotides line up with TRBD1. The germline gives CDR1 SGHRS, CDR2 YFSETQ. The V and J ends lost 4 bases and 4 bases, in that order; junction bases with no gene match: 5. The CDR3 sequence is 16 residues long. DNA of the CDR3: TGCGCCAGCAGCCCTGGGACAGGGGGCATTAATGAAAAACTGTTTTTT. Amino acids: CASSPGTGGINEKLFF.

This clonotype was counted ten times or more. This chain joins TRBV12-3 or TRBV12-4 and TRBJ1-1; 11 nucleotides line up with TRBD1. Trimming cost V 1 base and J 4 bases; bases outside gene matches: 2. CDR3 length: 15 amino acids. CDR3 sequence: CASSLGDRGITEAFF. DNA of the CDR3: TGTGCCAGCAGTTTAGGGGACAGGGGGATCACTGAAGCTTTCTTT.